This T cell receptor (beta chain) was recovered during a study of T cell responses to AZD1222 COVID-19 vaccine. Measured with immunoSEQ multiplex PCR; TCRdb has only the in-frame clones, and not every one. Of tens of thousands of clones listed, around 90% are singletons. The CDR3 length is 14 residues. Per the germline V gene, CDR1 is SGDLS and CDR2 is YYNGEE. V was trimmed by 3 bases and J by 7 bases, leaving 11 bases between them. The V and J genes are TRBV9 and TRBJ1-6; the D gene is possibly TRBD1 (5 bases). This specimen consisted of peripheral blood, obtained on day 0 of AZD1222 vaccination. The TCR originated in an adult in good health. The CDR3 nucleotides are TGTGCCAGCAGCGGATCGGGACCAAATTCACCCCTCCACTTT. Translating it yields CASSGSGPNSPLHF. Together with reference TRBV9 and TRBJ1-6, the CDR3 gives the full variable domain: DSGVTQTPKHLITATGQRVTLRCSPRSGDLSVYWYQQSLDQGLQFLIQYYNGEERAKGNILERFSAQQFPDLHSELNLSSLELGDSALYFCASSGSGPNSPLHFGNGTRLTVT.